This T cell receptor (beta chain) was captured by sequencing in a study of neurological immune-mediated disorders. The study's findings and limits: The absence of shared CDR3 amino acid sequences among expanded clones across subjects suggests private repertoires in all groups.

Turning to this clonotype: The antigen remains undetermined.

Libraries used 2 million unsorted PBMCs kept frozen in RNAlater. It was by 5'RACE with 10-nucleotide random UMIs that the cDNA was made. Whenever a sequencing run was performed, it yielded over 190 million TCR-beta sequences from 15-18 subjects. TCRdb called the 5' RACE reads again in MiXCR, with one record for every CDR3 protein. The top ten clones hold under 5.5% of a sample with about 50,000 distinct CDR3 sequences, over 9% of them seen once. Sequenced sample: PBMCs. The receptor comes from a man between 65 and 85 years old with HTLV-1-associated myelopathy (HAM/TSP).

The CDR3 bases are TGCAGTGCTAGAGATAGTAGCGGGAGGGAATCGACCCAGTACTTC. It codes for CSARDSSGRESTQYF. The rearrangement links TRBV20-1 to TRBJ2-5; 11 positions match TRBD2. CDR3 length equals 15 residues. Losses at the gene ends were 0 bases for V and 7 bases for J; bases not matched to a gene: 7. CDR1 and CDR2 (germline): DFQATT, SNEGSKA (reference sequence).